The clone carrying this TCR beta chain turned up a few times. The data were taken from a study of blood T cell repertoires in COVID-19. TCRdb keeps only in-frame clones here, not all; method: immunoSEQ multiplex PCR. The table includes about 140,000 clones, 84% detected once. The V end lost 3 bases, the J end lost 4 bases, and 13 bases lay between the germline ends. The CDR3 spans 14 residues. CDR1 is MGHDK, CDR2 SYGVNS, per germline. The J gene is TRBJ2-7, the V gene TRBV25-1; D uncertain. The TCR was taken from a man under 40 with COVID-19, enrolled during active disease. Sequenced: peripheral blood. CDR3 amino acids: CASSDDEVVYEQYF. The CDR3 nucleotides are TGTGCCAGCAGTGACGACGAGGTCGTTTACGAGCAGTACTTC.